This TCR beta chain was recorded in a study of human T cells and chemical hapten exposure. At least ten counts were recorded for this clonotype. One entry per CDR3 protein, called by TCRdb with MiXCR from the RACE reads. The repertoire holds around 76,000 distinct CDR3 sequences, with 12% as singletons. Specified time point: patch test 1, 2 weeks after DPC sensitization. As to treatment: therapeutic diphenylcyclopropenone sensitization with weekly scalp DPC. Germline trimming cut 1 base from V and 6 bases from J; bases unmatched to any gene: 3. The germline CDR1 and CDR2 sequences are LGHDT and YNNKEL (reference sequence). The CDR3 spans 15 residues.

The sample here was whole blood, taken in connection with sensitization to the hapten diphenylcyclopropenone (DPC). V and J are TRBV3-1 and TRBJ2-2, with TRBD2 matching over 9 bases. The receptor comes from a woman between 55 and 75 years old with alopecia areata. Some clones in this sample may be carry-over from other donors' samples. The CDR3, as DNA: TGTGCCAGCAGCCAAGGGCTAGCGGGGTCCGGGGAGCTGTTTTTT. It encodes CASSQGLAGSGELFF. The entire variable domain, with the rest obtained from reference TRBV3-1 and TRBJ2-2, is as follows: DTAVSQTPKYLVTQMGNDKSIKCEQNLGHDTMYWYKQDSKKFLKIMFSYNNKELIINETVPNRFSPKSPDKAHLNLHINSLELGDSAVYFCASSQGLAGSGELFFGEGSRLTVL.